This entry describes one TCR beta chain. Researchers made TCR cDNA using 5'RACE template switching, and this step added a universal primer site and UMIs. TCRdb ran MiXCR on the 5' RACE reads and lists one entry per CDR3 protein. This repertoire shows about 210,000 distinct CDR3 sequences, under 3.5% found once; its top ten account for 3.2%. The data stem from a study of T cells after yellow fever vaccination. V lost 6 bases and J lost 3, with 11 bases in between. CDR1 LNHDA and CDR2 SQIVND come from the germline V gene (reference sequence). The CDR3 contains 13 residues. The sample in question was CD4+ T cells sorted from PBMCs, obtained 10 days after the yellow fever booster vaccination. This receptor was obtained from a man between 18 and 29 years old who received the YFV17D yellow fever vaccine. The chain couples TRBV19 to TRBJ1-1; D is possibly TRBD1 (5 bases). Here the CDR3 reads CASSKGPDTEAFF. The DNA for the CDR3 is TGTGCCAGTAGCAAGGGGCCAGACACTGAAGCTTTCTTT.